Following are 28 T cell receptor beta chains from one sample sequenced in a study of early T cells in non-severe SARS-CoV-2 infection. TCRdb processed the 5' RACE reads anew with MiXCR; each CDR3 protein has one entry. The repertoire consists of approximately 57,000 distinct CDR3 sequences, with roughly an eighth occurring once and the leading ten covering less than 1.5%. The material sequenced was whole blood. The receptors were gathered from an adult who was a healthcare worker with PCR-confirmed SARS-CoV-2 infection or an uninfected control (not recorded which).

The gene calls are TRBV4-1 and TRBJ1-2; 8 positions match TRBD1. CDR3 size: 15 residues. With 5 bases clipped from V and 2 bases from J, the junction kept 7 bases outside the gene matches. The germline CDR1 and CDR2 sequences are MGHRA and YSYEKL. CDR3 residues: CASSSGQGGNYGYTF. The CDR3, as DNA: TGCGCCAGCAGCTCAGGACAGGGAGGGAACTATGGCTACACCTTC.

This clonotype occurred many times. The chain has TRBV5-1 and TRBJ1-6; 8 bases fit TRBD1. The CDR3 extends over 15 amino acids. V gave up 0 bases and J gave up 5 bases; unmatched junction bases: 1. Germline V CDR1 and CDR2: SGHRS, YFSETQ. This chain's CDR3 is CASSLGTGNNSPLHF. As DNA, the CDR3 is TGCGCCAGCAGCTTGGGGACAGGGAATAATTCACCCCTCCACTTT.

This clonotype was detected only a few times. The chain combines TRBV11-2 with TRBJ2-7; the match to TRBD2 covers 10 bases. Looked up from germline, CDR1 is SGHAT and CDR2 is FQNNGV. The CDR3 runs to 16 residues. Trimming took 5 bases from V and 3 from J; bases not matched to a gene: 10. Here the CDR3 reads CASSQTSGVTFYEQYF. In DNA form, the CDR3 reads TGTGCCAGCAGCCAAACTAGCGGGGTCACCTTCTACGAGCAGTACTTC. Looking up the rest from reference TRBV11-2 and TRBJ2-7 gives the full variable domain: EAGVAQSPRYKIIEKRQSVAFWCNPISGHATLYWYQQILGQGPKLLIQFQNNGVVDDSQLPKDRFSAERLKGVDSTLKIQPAKLEDSAVYLCASSQTSGVTFYEQYFGPGTRLTVT.

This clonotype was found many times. CDR3 bases: TGCAGCGTGCCCCGACAGGGGGGGAGCACAGATACGCAGTATTTT. It specifies CSVPRQGGSTDTQYF. V gene TRBV29-1 combines with J gene TRBJ2-3, with TRBD1 identical over 9 bases. Germline V gives CDR1 SQVTM, CDR2 ANQGSEA. The CDR3 covers 15 residues. The V gene end was trimmed by 6 bases and the J gene end by 0 bases; junction bases not matched to a gene: 7.

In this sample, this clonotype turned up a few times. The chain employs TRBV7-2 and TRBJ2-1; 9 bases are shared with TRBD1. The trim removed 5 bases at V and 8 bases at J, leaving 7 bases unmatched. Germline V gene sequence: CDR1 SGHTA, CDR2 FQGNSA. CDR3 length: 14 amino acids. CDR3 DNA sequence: TGTGCCAGCAGCCTCACCCGGGACAGGGATGAGCAGTTCTTC. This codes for CASSLTRDRDEQFF.

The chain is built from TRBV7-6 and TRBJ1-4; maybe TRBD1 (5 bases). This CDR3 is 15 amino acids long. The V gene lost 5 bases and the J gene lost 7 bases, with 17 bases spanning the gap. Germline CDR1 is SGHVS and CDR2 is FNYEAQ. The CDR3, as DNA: TGTGCCAGCAGCCCCCCGAGGGGACTGGGTGAAAAACTGTTTTTT. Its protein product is CASSPPRGLGEKLFF.

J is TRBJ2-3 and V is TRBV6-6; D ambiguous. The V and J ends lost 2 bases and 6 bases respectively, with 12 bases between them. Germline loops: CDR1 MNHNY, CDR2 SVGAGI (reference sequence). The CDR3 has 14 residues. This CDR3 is CASSYAPPEDTQYF. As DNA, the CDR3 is TGTGCCAGCAGTTACGCCCCTCCAGAGGATACGCAGTATTTT.

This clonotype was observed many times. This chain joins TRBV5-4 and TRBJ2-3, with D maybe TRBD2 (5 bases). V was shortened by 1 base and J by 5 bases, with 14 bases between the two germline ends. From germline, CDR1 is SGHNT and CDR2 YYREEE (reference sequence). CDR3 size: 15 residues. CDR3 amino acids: CASSLRGIGGDTQYF. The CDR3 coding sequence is TGTGCCAGCAGCTTGCGAGGGATTGGCGGAGATACGCAGTATTTT.

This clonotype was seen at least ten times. The CDR3 nucleotides read TGTGCCAGCAGCCCGACCCGGGTTGGGGGTAGCGGACTCACAGATACGCAGTATTTT. This translates into CASSPTRVGGSGLTDTQYF. V is TRBV11-1 and J is TRBJ2-3; weak D call: TRBD2 (6 bases). Germline V CDR1 and CDR2: SGHAT, FQDESV (reference sequence). V was clipped by 5 bases and J by 2 bases, with 26 bases between them. The CDR3 covers 19 residues.

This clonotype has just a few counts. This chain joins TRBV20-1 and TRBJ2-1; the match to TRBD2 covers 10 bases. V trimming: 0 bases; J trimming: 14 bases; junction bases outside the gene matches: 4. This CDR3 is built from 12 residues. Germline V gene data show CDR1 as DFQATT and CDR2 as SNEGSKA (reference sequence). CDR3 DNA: TGCAGTGCTAGAGACACAACTAGCGGGGAGTTCTTC. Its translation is CSARDTTSGEFF.

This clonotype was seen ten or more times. The CDR3 sequence: CASSQRQGARYGYTF. In DNA form, the CDR3 reads TGCGCCAGCAGCCAAAGACAGGGGGCTCGCTATGGCTACACCTTC. The gene calls are TRBV4-1 and TRBJ1-2, with TRBD1 matching 10 bases. The CDR3 extends over 15 amino acids. In germline, CDR1 is MGHRA, CDR2 YSYEKL. V lost 2 bases, J lost 4 bases, and 4 bases stayed unmatched.

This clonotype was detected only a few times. CDR3 nucleotides: TGTGCCAGCAGTGAAGGGTCTTGGGGGCGCCGGGGGACCCAGTACTTC. Amino acids: CASSEGSWGRRGTQYF. V and J are TRBV2 and TRBJ2-5; D may be TRBD1 (6 bases). V dropped 1 base and J dropped 7 bases, with 19 bases sitting between them. This CDR3 region has 16 residues. Germline assignment: CDR1 SNHLY and CDR2 FYNNEI. The full variable domain, completed using reference TRBV2 and TRBJ2-5, is EPEVTQTPSHQVTQMGQEVILRCVPISNHLYFYWYRQILGQKVEFLVSFYNNEISEKSEIFDDQFSVERPDGSNFTLKIRSTKLEDSAMYFCASSEGSWGRRGTQYFGPGTRLLVL.

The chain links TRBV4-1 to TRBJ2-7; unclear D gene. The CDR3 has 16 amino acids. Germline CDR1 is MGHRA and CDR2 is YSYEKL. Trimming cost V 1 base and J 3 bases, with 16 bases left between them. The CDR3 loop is CASSQGYQALNYEQYF. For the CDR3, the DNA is TGCGCCAGCAGCCAAGGGTACCAGGCTCTCAACTACGAGCAGTACTTC.

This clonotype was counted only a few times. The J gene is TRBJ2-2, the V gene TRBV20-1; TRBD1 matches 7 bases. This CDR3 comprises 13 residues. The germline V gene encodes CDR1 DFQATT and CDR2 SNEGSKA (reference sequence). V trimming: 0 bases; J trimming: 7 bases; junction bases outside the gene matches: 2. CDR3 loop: CSARDQGDGELFF. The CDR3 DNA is TGCAGTGCTAGAGATCAGGGGGACGGGGAGCTGTTTTTT.

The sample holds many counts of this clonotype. The CDR3, as DNA: TGCGCCAGCAGTGATTGGGCGAGTATACAAGAGACCCAGTACTTC. As protein: CASSDWASIQETQYF. The chain combines TRBV10-2 with TRBJ2-5, with no clear D. Germline CDR1 and CDR2: WSHSY and SAAADI. This CDR3 spans 15 amino acids. The germline V and J ends were trimmed by 3 bases and 2 bases, with 13 bases remaining between them.

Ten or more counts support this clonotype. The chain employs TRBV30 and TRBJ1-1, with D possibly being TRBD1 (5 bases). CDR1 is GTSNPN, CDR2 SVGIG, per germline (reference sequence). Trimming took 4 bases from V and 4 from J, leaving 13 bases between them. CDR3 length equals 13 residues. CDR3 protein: CAWTGARGTEAFF. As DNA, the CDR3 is TGTGCCTGGACCGGGGCCCGAGGCACTGAAGCTTTCTTT. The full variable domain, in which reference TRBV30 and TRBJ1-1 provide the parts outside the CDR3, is SQTIHQWPATLVQPVGSPLSLECTVEGTSNPNLYWYRQAAGRGLQLLFYSVGIGQISSEVPQNLSASRPQDRQFILSSKKLLLSDSGFYLCAWTGARGTEAFFGQGTRLTVV.

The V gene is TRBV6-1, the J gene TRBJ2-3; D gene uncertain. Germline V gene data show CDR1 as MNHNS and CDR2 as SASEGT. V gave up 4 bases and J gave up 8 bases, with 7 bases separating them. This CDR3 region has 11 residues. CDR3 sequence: CASSVPRTQYF. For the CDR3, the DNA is TGTGCCAGCAGTGTCCCTCGTACGCAGTATTTT.

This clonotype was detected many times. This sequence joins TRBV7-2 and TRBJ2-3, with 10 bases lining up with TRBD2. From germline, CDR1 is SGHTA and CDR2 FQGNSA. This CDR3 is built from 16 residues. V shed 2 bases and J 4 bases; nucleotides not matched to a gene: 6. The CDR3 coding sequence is TGTGCCAGCAGCTTAAGGCTAGCGGGGGCCTCAGATACGCAGTATTTT. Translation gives CASSLRLAGASDTQYF. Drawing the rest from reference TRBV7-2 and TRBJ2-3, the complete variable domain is GAGVSQSPSNKVTEKGKDVELRCDPISGHTALYWYRQSLGQGLEFLIYFQGNSAPDKSGLPSDRFSAERTGGSVSTLTIQRTQQEDSAVYLCASSLRLAGASDTQYFGPGTRLTVL.

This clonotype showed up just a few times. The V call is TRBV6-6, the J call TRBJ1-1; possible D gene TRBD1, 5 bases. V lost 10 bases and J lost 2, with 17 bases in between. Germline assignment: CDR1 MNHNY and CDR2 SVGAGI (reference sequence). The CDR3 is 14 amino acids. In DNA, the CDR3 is TGTGCCACGGACCGGGAACAGGATAACACTGAAGCTTTCTTT. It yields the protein CATDREQDNTEAFF.

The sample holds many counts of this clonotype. The CDR3 DNA sequence: TGTGCCAGCAGCTCCCTACTAGCGGGGTCCAGCAATGAGCAGTTCTTC. Encoded protein: CASSSLLAGSSNEQFF. The chain combines TRBV5-4 with TRBJ2-1; TRBD2 matches at 10 bases. Germline V gene sequence: CDR1 SGHNT, CDR2 YYREEE (reference sequence). Trimming cost V 3 bases and J 6 bases; bases outside gene matches: 9. This CDR3 has 16 residues. The complete variable domain, with remaining parts taken from reference TRBV5-4 and TRBJ2-1, reads ETGVTQSPTHLIKTRGQQVTLRCSSQSGHNTVSWYQQALGQGPQFIFQYYREEENGRGNFPPRFSGLQFPNYSSELNVNALELDDSALYLCASSSLLAGSSNEQFFGPGTRLTVL.

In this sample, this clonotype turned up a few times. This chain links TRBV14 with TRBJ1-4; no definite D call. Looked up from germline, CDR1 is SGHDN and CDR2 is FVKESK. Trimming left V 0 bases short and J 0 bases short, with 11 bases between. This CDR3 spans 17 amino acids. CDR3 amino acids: CASSQDGLFPTNEKLFF. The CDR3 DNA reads TGTGCCAGCAGCCAAGACGGACTTTTCCCAACTAATGAAAAACTGTTTTTT.

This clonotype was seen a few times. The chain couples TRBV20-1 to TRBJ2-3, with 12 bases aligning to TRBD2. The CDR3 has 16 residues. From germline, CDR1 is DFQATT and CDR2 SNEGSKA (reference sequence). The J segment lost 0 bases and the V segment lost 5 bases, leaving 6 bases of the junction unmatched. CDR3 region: CSAATSGGPSTDTQYF. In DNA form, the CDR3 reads TGCAGTGCTGCGACTAGCGGGGGACCTAGCACAGATACGCAGTATTTT.

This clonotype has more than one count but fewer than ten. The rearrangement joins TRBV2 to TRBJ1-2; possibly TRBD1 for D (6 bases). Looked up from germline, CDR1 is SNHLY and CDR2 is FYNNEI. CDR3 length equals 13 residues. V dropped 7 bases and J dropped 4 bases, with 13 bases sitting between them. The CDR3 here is CASNRGQTYGYTF. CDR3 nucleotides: TGTGCCAGCAATCGTGGACAGACCTATGGCTACACCTTC.

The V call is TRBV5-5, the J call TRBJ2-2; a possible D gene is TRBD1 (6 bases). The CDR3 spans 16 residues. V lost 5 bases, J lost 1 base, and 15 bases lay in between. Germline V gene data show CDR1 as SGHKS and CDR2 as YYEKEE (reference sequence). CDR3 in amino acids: CASRPRQEQNTGELFF. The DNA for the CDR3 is TGTGCCAGCAGACCTAGACAGGAACAGAACACCGGGGAGCTGTTTTTT.

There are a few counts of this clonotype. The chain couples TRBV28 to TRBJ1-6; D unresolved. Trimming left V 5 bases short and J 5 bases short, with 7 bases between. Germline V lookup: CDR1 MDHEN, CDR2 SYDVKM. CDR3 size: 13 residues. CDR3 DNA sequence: TGTGCCAGCAGTCCGCCCCATAATTCACCCCTCCACTTT. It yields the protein CASSPPHNSPLHF.

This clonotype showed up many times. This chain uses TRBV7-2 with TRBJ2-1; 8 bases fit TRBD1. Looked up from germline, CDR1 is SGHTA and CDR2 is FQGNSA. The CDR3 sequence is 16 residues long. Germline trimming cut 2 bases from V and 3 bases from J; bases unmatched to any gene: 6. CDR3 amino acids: CASSLTGQVFYNEQFF. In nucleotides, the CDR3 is TGTGCCAGCAGCTTAACGGGACAGGTCTTCTACAATGAGCAGTTCTTC. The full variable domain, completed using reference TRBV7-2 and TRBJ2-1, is GAGVSQSPSNKVTEKGKDVELRCDPISGHTALYWYRQSLGQGLEFLIYFQGNSAPDKSGLPSDRFSAERTGGSVSTLTIQRTQQEDSAVYLCASSLTGQVFYNEQFFGPGTRLTVL.

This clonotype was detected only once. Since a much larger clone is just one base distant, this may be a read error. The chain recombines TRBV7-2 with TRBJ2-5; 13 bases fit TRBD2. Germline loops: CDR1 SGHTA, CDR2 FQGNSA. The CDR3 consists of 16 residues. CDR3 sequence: CVSSLAVGLAGATQYF. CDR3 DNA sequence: TGTGTCAGCAGCTTAGCGGTAGGACTAGCGGGGGCAACCCAGTACTTC.

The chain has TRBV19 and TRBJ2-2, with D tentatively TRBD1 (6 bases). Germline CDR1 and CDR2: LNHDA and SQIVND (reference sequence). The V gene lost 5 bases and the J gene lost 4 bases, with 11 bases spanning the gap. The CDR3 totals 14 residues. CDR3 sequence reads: CASSLGARTGELFF. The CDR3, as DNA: TGTGCCAGTAGTTTGGGGGCGCGCACCGGGGAGCTGTTTTTT.